The 19 T cell receptor beta chains below all came from one sample that was sequenced in a study of OX40 agonist ivuxolimab in advanced cancers. Profiled with immunoSEQ multiplex PCR; TCRdb holds only in-frame clones, not every one. The profile shows about 48,000 clones, roughly 90% of them singletons. Here the sequenced sample was CD4+ or CD8+ T cells sorted from blood, taken in a trial of the OX40 agonist ivuxolimab. The receptors were gathered from an adult with an advanced solid tumor such as melanoma, head and neck, liver or kidney cancer.

The V gene is TRBV4-1, the J gene TRBJ2-1; D is uncertain. CDR3 length: 12 amino acids. Trimming took 5 bases from V and 2 from J, leaving 4 bases between them. CDR1 and CDR2 (germline): MGHRA, YSYEKL. The CDR3 DNA follows: TGCGCCAGCAGCGGACCCTACAATGAGCAGTTCTTC. Translating gives CASSGPYNEQFF.

The CDR3 DNA is TGTGCCAGCAGTCCGACGGTGCCGGACTCTAATGAAAAACTGTTTTTT. Translated: CASSPTVPDSNEKLFF. The rearrangement links TRBV28 to TRBJ1-4; no definite D call. The germline CDR1 and CDR2 sequences are MDHEN and SYDVKM. This CDR3 contains 16 residues. V lost 5 bases and J 3 bases, leaving 16 bases between the germline ends. The variable domain in full, with the rest retrieved from reference TRBV28 and TRBJ1-4, is DVKVTQSSRYLVKRTGEKVFLECVQDMDHENMFWYRQDPGLGLRLIYFSYDVKMKEKGDIPEGYSVSREKKERFSLILESASTNQTSMYLCASSPTVPDSNEKLFFGSGTQLSVL.

CDR3 coding DNA: TGTGCCAGCCAAAGTTTACGGCGGGCCACAGATACGCAGTATTTT. Its protein product is CASQSLRRATDTQYF. This rearrangement joins TRBV14 to TRBJ2-3; tentatively, D is TRBD2 (5 bases). Between the trimmed V and J ends, which lost 8 bases and 2 bases, there was a span of 17 bases. This CDR3 is 15 amino acids long. Germline CDR1 and CDR2: SGHDN and FVKESK. The entire variable domain, with the rest obtained from reference TRBV14 and TRBJ2-3, is as follows: EAGVTQFPSHSVIEKGQTVTLRCDPISGHDNLYWYRRVMGKEIKFLLHFVKESKQDESGMPNNRFLAERTGGTYSTLKVQPAELEDSGVYFCASQSLRRATDTQYFGPGTRLTVL.

The J gene is TRBJ2-1, the V gene TRBV9, with TRBD2 matching 7 bases. V lost 3 bases, J lost 9 bases, and 12 bases stayed unmatched. The CDR3 has 15 amino acids. The germline gives CDR1 SGDLS, CDR2 YYNGEE. The CDR3 loop is CASSGLTSPIGEQFF. In DNA form, the CDR3 reads TGTGCCAGCAGCGGACTGACTAGCCCAATCGGTGAGCAGTTCTTC. Together with reference TRBV9 and TRBJ2-1, the CDR3 gives the full variable domain: DSGVTQTPKHLITATGQRVTLRCSPRSGDLSVYWYQQSLDQGLQFLIQYYNGEERAKGNILERFSAQQFPDLHSELNLSSLELGDSALYFCASSGLTSPIGEQFFGPGTRLTVL.

The rearrangement uses TRBV29-1 and TRBJ2-1; D uncertain. CDR3 length: 12 amino acids. Germline-derived CDR1 and CDR2 are SQVTM and ANQGSEA. Deletions cut 3 bases from V and 0 bases from J, with 3 bases between. Here the CDR3 reads CSVEYSYNEQFF. CDR3 DNA sequence: TGCAGCGTTGAGTACTCCTACAATGAGCAGTTCTTC.

The chain employs TRBV6-6 and TRBJ2-7, with 8 bases aligning to TRBD2. Germline CDR1 MNHNY, CDR2 SVGAGI (reference sequence). The V and J ends lost 6 bases and 0 bases, in that order; junction bases with no gene match: 7. The CDR3 length is 15 residues. CDR3 coding DNA: TGTGCCAGCAGCAGACTAGCGCTTAGCTCCTACGAGCAGTACTTC. Amino acid sequence: CASSRLALSSYEQYF.

This clone was seen a handful of times. The V call is TRBV27, the J call TRBJ1-5; D is uncertain. The V end lost 3 bases, the J end lost 6 bases, and 12 bases lay between the germline ends. Germline values: CDR1 MNHEY, CDR2 SMNVEV (reference sequence). There are 14 residues in the CDR3. The CDR3 loop is CASSLAESRQPQHF. DNA of the CDR3: TGTGCCAGCAGTTTGGCGGAATCTCGTCAGCCCCAGCATTTT.

This chain links TRBV6-1 with TRBJ2-1, with 14 nucleotides matching TRBD2. Germline trimming cut 6 bases from V and 7 bases from J; bases unmatched to any gene: 5. Germline CDR1 and CDR2: MNHNS and SASEGT. The CDR3 runs to 15 residues. CDR3 coding DNA: TGTGCCAGCAGGGGGACTAGCGGGAGCAAAAATGAGCAGTTCTTC. Its translation: CASRGTSGSKNEQFF.

This chain's CDR3 is CASSRPSRVTSTDTQYF. The CDR3 nucleotides read TGTGCCAGCAGCCGTCCATCCCGAGTCACTAGCACAGATACGCAGTATTTT. This chain links TRBV28 with TRBJ2-3; D is unresolved. Germline V lookup: CDR1 MDHEN, CDR2 SYDVKM. The V end was cut by 6 bases, the J end by 0 bases, with 19 bases between. This CDR3 spans 17 amino acids.

V is TRBV9 and J is TRBJ2-1; the match to TRBD2 covers 14 bases. V lost 1 base to trimming and J lost 8 bases; unmatched junction nucleotides: 8. CDR1 and CDR2 from the germline V gene are SGDLS and YYNGEE. The CDR3 totals 17 residues. CDR3 in DNA: TGTGCCAGCAGCGTACGACGGGGGACTAGCGGGAGACATGAGCAGTTCTTC. Translation gives CASSVRRGTSGRHEQFF.

The CDR3 protein is CASRLLAVTNEQFF. The CDR3 nucleotides are TGTGCCAGCAGACTCCTGGCGGTAACTAATGAGCAGTTCTTC. The chain links TRBV28 to TRBJ2-1; D unclear. Trimming stripped 6 bases from V and 7 bases from J, with 16 bases between. Germline loops: CDR1 MDHEN, CDR2 SYDVKM. This CDR3 has 14 amino acids.

The genes are TRBV4-1 and TRBJ1-2, with D hard to call. From germline, CDR1 is MGHRA and CDR2 YSYEKL. Trimming left V 2 bases short and J 5 bases short, with 12 bases between. CDR3 length: 14 residues. CDR3 sequence: CASSQTIDGYGYTF. The CDR3 nucleotides are TGCGCCAGCAGCCAAACGATAGACGGATATGGCTACACCTTC.

This chain connects TRBV28 to TRBJ2-3, with D tentatively TRBD2 (6 bases). Germline CDR1 and CDR2: MDHEN and SYDVKM. V gave up 10 bases and J gave up 2 bases, with 19 bases separating them. CDR3 length: 15 residues. The CDR3: CATTSVGSNTDTQYF. CDR3 DNA: TGTGCCACCACTTCGGTCGGGAGTAACACAGATACGCAGTATTTT.

On this clone itself: At one of its ends the junction is not consistent with the germline gene, which may arise from a read error. This rearrangement joins TRBV27 to TRBJ2-5; maybe TRBD1 (6 bases). This CDR3 comprises 13 residues. Germline values: CDR1 MNHEY, CDR2 SMNVEV (reference sequence). This CDR3 is CASGLTGQETQYF. The CDR3 DNA is TGTGCCAGCGGTTTAACAGGGCAAGAGACCCAGTACTTC.

The CDR3 protein is CASSSLGLAGGHEQYF. For the CDR3, the DNA is TGTGCCAGCAGCTCTCTAGGACTAGCGGGGGGCCACGAGCAGTACTTC. The gene calls are TRBV13 and TRBJ2-7; 14 bases are a match to TRBD2. The CDR3 loop spans 16 amino acids. Germline CDR1 is PRHDT and CDR2 is FYEKMQ (reference sequence). The V and J ends lost 4 bases and 5 bases, in that order; junction bases with no gene match: 7. Full variable domain (remainder filled in from reference TRBV13 and TRBJ2-7): AAGVIQSPRHLIKEKRETATLKCYPIPRHDTVYWYQQGPGQDPQFLISFYEKMQSDKGSIPDRFSAQQFSDYHSELNMSSLELGDSALYFCASSSLGLAGGHEQYFGPGTRLTVT.

This sequence joins TRBV11-2 and TRBJ2-7, with 9 bases that match TRBD1. CDR3 length equals 14 residues. In germline, CDR1 is SGHAT, CDR2 FQNNGV. Losses at the gene ends were 5 bases for V and 4 bases for J; bases not matched to a gene: 6. The CDR3 spells CASSAIQGAYEQYF. The CDR3 DNA is TGTGCCAGCAGCGCCATACAGGGGGCATACGAGCAGTACTTC.

The J gene is TRBJ2-1, the V gene TRBV4-1; 8 bases are shared with TRBD2. The CDR3 has 16 amino acids. V trimming: 3 bases; J trimming: 4 bases; junction bases outside the gene matches: 8. Germline CDR1 reads MGHRA; CDR2 reads YSYEKL. The CDR3 DNA follows: TGCGCCAGCAGCCACCCTAGCGGGTTTCAATACAATGAGCAGTTCTTC. Its protein is CASSHPSGFQYNEQFF.

The chain recombines TRBV10-3 with TRBJ1-1, with 7 nucleotides matching TRBD1. After removal of 5 bases from V and 8 bases from J, the junction contained 5 bases not matched to a gene. There are 12 residues in the CDR3. Germline loops: CDR1 ENHRY, CDR2 SYGVKD. CDR3: CAISRLRGEAFF. The DNA of the CDR3 is TGTGCCATCAGTAGGCTCAGGGGGGAAGCTTTCTTT.

The chain is built from TRBV18 and TRBJ2-7; no reliable D call. V was pared by 4 bases and J by 2 bases, with 9 bases between. The germline V gene encodes CDR1 KGHSH and CDR2 LQKENI. The CDR3 consists of 13 residues. This CDR3 reads CASSRKETYEQYF. DNA of the CDR3: TGTGCCAGCTCACGCAAGGAAACCTACGAGCAGTACTTC.